What follows are 10 T cell receptor beta chains derived from one specimen sequenced in a study of shared clonotypes between healthy human individuals. The protocol was immunoSEQ multiplex PCR, while the TCRdb copy is restricted to in-frame clones and leaves out a portion. This table holds around 500,000 clones, about 85% found once. The material sequenced was PBMCs. The origin of the receptors is a woman aged 40 to 55 in good health. Some clones in this sample may be carry-over from other donors' samples.

The rearrangement links TRBV7-2 to TRBJ2-7; D ambiguous. Trimming left V 2 bases short and J 7 bases short, with 9 bases between. Germline lookup yields CDR1 SGHTA and CDR2 FQGNSA. There are 12 residues in the CDR3. This CDR3 is CASSLSGGEQYF. DNA for the CDR3: TGTGCCAGCAGCTTATCAGGTGGGGAGCAGTACTTC.

The CDR3 loop reads CASATGMDEKLFF. The DNA of the CDR3 is TGTGCCAGCGCTACAGGGATGGATGAAAAACTGTTTTTT. The chain joins TRBV6-1 to TRBJ1-4, with D possibly TRBD1 on 6 matching bases. CDR1 is MNHNS and CDR2 is SASEGT in the germline V gene. CDR3 length: 13 residues. Trimming removed 8 bases from V and 6 bases from J, with 13 bases in between.

As concerns this clone: A much larger clone lies one base from this, so it may be a read error. CDR3: CASSTYRGSTEAFF. Written as DNA, the CDR3 is TGTGCCAGCAGTACCTACAGGGGGTCCACTGAAGCTTTCTTT. This chain uses TRBV6-5 with TRBJ1-1; TRBD1 aligns across 8 bases. The germline gives CDR1 MNHEY, CDR2 SVGAGI. J gave up 4 bases and V 5 bases, and 6 bases lay outside the gene matches. There are 14 residues in the CDR3.

In the case of this clone: A far larger clone is one nucleotide away, so this likely arose from a read error. Other nucleotide sequences from this sample produce the same CDR3. The chain recombines TRBV27 with TRBJ2-3; D assignment may be TRBD1 or TRBD2 (6 bases each). The ends were cut back, 7 bases at V and 5 bases at J, with 25 bases in the middle. This CDR3 is built from 17 residues. The germline V gene encodes CDR1 MNHEY and CDR2 SMNVEV (reference sequence). The CDR3 sequence is CASNFGGGSRGGDTQYF. Here the CDR3 DNA reads TGTGCCAGCAATTTTGGAGGGGGGAGTCGAGGTGGAGATACGCAGTATTTT.

This clone was seen more than once but under ten times. The chain couples TRBV4-3 to TRBJ1-5; D not resolved. Trimming stripped 1 base from V and 1 base from J, with 8 bases between. The germline gives CDR1 LGHNA, CDR2 YSLEER. The CDR3 is 15 amino acids. Written as DNA, the CDR3 is TGCGCCAGCAGCCAAGCCCACAGAAGCAATCAGCCCCAGCATTTT. Its translation is CASSQAHRSNQPQHF.

This chain connects TRBV14 to TRBJ1-1; 7 nucleotides align to TRBD1. The CDR3 contains 14 residues. Germline CDR1 is SGHDN and CDR2 is FVKESK. J was trimmed by 0 bases and V by 5 bases; bases with no gene match: 3. The CDR3 DNA reads TGTGCCAGCAGCTACGGGACAGTGAACACTGAAGCTTTCTTT. Amino acid sequence: CASSYGTVNTEAFF.

As to this clone: A far larger clone is one nucleotide away, so this likely arose from a read error. At the DNA level, this CDR3 is encoded by other sequences in the same sample as well. V gene TRBV11-2 combines with J gene TRBJ2-3; 8 bases fit TRBD2. This CDR3 spans 17 amino acids. In germline, CDR1 is SGHAT, CDR2 FQNNGV. V lost 1 base to trimming and J lost 6 bases; unmatched junction nucleotides: 12. As DNA, the CDR3 is TGTGCCAGCAGCTTAGTCTGGCGGGAGGCCAACACGGATACGCAGTATTTT. Its protein is CASSLVWREANTDTQYF.

This clone showed up just once. The chain carries TRBV19 and TRBJ2-7; a possible D gene is TRBD2 (5 bases). The V gene's germline CDR1 is LNHDA and CDR2 SQIVND (reference sequence). The length of the CDR3 is 13 residues. Trimming shortened V by 3 bases and J by 2 bases, and 8 bases separated the two germline ends. CDR3 sequence reads: CASSMRGTYEQYF. Here the CDR3 DNA reads TGTGCCAGTAGTATGAGAGGGACCTACGAGCAGTACTTC.

This chain links TRBV9 with TRBJ1-2, with D hard to call. Germline V gives CDR1 SGDLS, CDR2 YYNGEE. Between the trimmed V and J ends, which lost 3 bases and 6 bases, there was a span of 15 bases. The CDR3 covers 14 residues. The CDR3 DNA reads as TGTGCCAGCAGCGACGGGTCTTCCGTCCATGGCTACACCTTC. This codes for CASSDGSSVHGYTF.

The chain is built from TRBV7-3 and TRBJ1-5; the D gene is possibly TRBD1 (5 bases). With 4 bases removed from V and 7 bases from J, the gap between germline ends came to 11 bases. This CDR3 comprises 13 residues. CDR1 and CDR2 (germline): SGHTA, FQGTGA. CDR3 sequence (DNA): TGTGCCAGCAGCTCCCGGGGCGGCCAGCCCCAGCATTTT. The encoded protein is CASSSRGGQPQHF.